The 17 T cell receptor beta chains given below trace back to one sample, sequenced in a study of tumor-infiltrating lymphocytes in primary liver carcinoma. Germline DNA was also extracted, while the blood RNA originated from unsorted whole blood. Priming with a constant-region primer yielded TCR beta cDNA from 450 to 550 ng total RNA. Each TCR beta library was derived from three nested multiplex PCR rounds that employed slightly modified ARM-PCR. The first two PCR rounds used TRBV1-TRBV30 forward primers with a C-beta reverse primer, 10 cycles each. Via MiXCR, TCRdb re-called the multiplex PCR reads, giving one row per CDR3 protein. The table shows approximately 330,000 distinct CDR3 sequences, with approximately 65% occurring only once. Sequencing was performed on peripheral blood. The receptors shown here come from a man between 35 and 55 years old with primary liver carcinoma and hepatitis B virus infection.

Comment on this clonotype: This may be a read error: a much more frequent sequence differs by one nucleotide. This chain links TRBV10-1 with TRBJ2-5, with a possible D match to TRBD1 (6 bases). The CDR3 spans 15 residues. The V gene's germline CDR1 is WNHNN and CDR2 SYGVQD (reference sequence). CDR3 residues: CDSSNAQGLVETQYF. CDR3 in DNA: TGCGACAGCAGTAATGCCCAGGGGCTCGTGGAGACCCAGTACTTC.

A note on this clonotype: The germline gene is not matched at one end of the junction; a read error may be the cause. The V gene is TRBV11-2, the J gene TRBJ2-2, with TRBD1 as a possible D gene (6 bases). This CDR3 is 14 amino acids long. CDR1 SGHAT and CDR2 FQNNGV come from the germline V gene. The CDR3 DNA follows: TGTGCCAGCAGCTTACGAGGGGGAGCCGGGAAGCTGTTCTTT. It translates to CASSLRGGAGKLFF.

Comment on this clonotype: Without the conserved terminal phenylalanine or tryptophan, this CDR3 likely stems from a read error. The V gene is TRBV11-2, the J gene TRBJ2-7; no clear D. Trimming stripped 3 bases from V and 2 bases from J, with 14 bases between. The CDR3 is 15 residues long. Germline V gene data show CDR1 as SGHAT and CDR2 as FQNNGV. The CDR3 loop reads CASSFSSGPAYEQYC. CDR3 DNA sequence: TGTGCCAGCAGCTTTTCCAGTGGCCCCGCCTACGAGCAGTACTGC.

As to this clonotype: One end of the junction is discordant with germline, which a read error may explain. The chain recombines TRBV6-5 with TRBJ2-2, with D possibly being TRBD2 (6 bases). This CDR3 is 15 amino acids long. Germline V gene lookup returns CDR1 MNHEY and CDR2 SVGAGI. CDR3 sequence (DNA): TGTGCCGGCAGTTCCGTGGGGGGAAACACCGGGGAGCTGTTTTTT. It is translated as CAGSSVGGNTGELFF.

Points on this clonotype: The junction departs from germline at one end; a sequencing error may be responsible. V and J are TRBV11-2 and TRBJ2-5; D uncertain. Germline V gene data show CDR1 as SGHAT and CDR2 as FQNNGV. The CDR3 consists of 15 residues. This CDR3 is CASSTEARPLETQHF. The CDR3 region has the DNA TGTGCCAGCAGCACCGAGGCCCGACCTCTGGAGACCCAGCACTTC.

The count of this clonotype is one. A much larger clone differs by one base, so this may be a read error. For the CDR3, the DNA is TGTGCCAGCAGTTTGGGTGTTGGGGCGGTACGTTGGACCTACGAGCAGTACTTC. Translated: CASSLGVGAVRWTYEQYF. This chain links TRBV12-3 or TRBV12-4 with TRBJ2-7; possibly TRBD1 for D (5 bases). Trimming shortened V by 3 bases and J by 2 bases, and 23 bases separated the two germline ends. This CDR3 spans 18 amino acids.

V and J are TRBV5-6 and TRBJ2-1; D possibly uses TRBD1 or TRBD2 (5 bases each). This CDR3 has 14 amino acids. Per the germline V gene, CDR1 is SGHDT and CDR2 is YYEEEE. The V and J ends lost 4 bases and 11 bases respectively, with 19 bases between them. The CDR3, as DNA: TGTGCCAGCAGCGCGGACTGGGGCTGGGGTAAGCAGTTCTTC. Residues: CASSADWGWGKQFF.

As to this clonotype: This may be a read error, as it is one base from a much larger clone. This chain connects TRBV6-5 to TRBJ2-7; D not resolved. The CDR3 contains 11 residues. The V gene lost 11 bases and the J gene lost 5 bases, with 13 bases spanning the gap. Germline V CDR1 and CDR2: MNHEY, SVGAGI. CDR3 DNA sequence: TGTGCCCCCTGGGCAGGCAACGAGCAGTACTTC. Its translation: CAPWAGNEQYF.

This clonotype was seen ten or more times. V is TRBV6-1 and J is TRBJ2-6; D perhaps matches TRBD2 (5 bases). From germline, CDR1 is MNHNS and CDR2 SASEGT. The CDR3 spans 17 residues. V was pared by 5 bases and J by 0 bases, with 14 bases between. In nucleotides, the CDR3 is TGTGCCAGCAGTCCGGCGGGCCTAGGCTCTGGGGCCAACGTCCTGACTTTC. Amino acid sequence: CASSPAGLGSGANVLTF.

This clonotype was picked up a small number of times. This chain links TRBV6-6 with TRBJ1-3; 10 nucleotides match TRBD1. The CDR3 extends over 21 amino acids. With V trimmed by 2 bases and J by 8 bases, 24 bases remained unmatched. The germline gives CDR1 MNHNY, CDR2 SVGAGI (reference sequence). DNA of the CDR3: TGTGCCAGCAGTTACGGGGGATGGGGACAGGGGTCACGGAGGACTCGGGACACCATATATTTT. Its translation is CASSYGGWGQGSRRTRDTIYF.

The chain employs TRBV28 and TRBJ1-3; no clear D gene. The CDR3 contains 15 residues. CDR1 is MDHEN, CDR2 SYDVKM, per germline. Trimming removed 6 bases from V and 0 bases from J, with 12 bases in between. The CDR3 is CASSLEEVSGNTIYF. In nucleotides, the CDR3 is TGTGCCAGCAGCTTGGAGGAGGTCTCTGGAAACACCATATATTTT.

The chain employs TRBV25-1 and TRBJ2-1, with 7 bases lining up with TRBD2. The germline V gene has CDR1 MGHDK and CDR2 SYGVNS. The V segment lost 4 bases and the J segment 5 bases; nucleotides outside the gene matches: 11. This CDR3 comprises 16 residues. CDR3 nucleotides: TGTGCCAGCAGTGGGTTCTTATTAGCGGGTAACAATGAGCAGTTCTTC. As protein: CASSGFLLAGNNEQFF.

There are many counts of this clonotype. The V and J genes are TRBV29-1 and TRBJ1-2, with 7 nucleotides matching TRBD1. V was clipped by 7 bases and J by 8 bases; unmatched bases: 10. This CDR3 has 12 residues. Germline assignment: CDR1 SQVTM and CDR2 ANQGSEA. CDR3 DNA sequence: TGCAGCGCCGGGACAGCCTCGGGAGGCTACACCTTC. Amino acid sequence: CSAGTASGGYTF.

As concerns this clonotype: An end of the junction differs from the germline gene, which may be a read error. The chain uses TRBV5-1 and TRBJ2-2, with D perhaps matching TRBD2 (5 bases). The V gene's germline CDR1 is SGHRS and CDR2 YFSETQ. This CDR3 has 15 amino acids. CDR3 sequence: CTSSLSPHGTGELFF. Written as DNA, the CDR3 is TGCACCAGCAGCTTGAGTCCTCACGGCACCGGGGAGCTGTTTTTC.

As for this clonotype: One end of the junction does not line up with germline, which may come from a read error. V and J are TRBV4-2 and TRBJ2-3; no definite D call. Germline-derived CDR1 and CDR2 are LGHNA and YNFKEQ. The CDR3 contains 16 residues. The CDR3 region is CASSQEPTSNTETQYF. The CDR3 DNA follows: TGTGCCAGCAGTCAAGAACCTACCTCAAACACAGAAACGCAGTATTTT.

Notes on this clonotype: One end of the junction is discordant with germline, which a read error may explain. The J gene is TRBJ1-2, the V gene TRBV28; D is undetermined. Germline lookup yields CDR1 MDHEN and CDR2 SYDVKM. The CDR3 has 12 residues. CDR3 sequence reads: CASTGSHYGYSF. The DNA for the CDR3 is TGTGCCAGCACGGGGAGCCACTATGGCTACTCCTTC.

This clonotype was recorded at least ten times. V and J are TRBV30 and TRBJ2-3; 7 bases fit TRBD1. Trimming removed 2 bases from V and 4 bases from J; junction bases left unmatched: 3. The CDR3 runs 13 residues. Germline V gene sequence: CDR1 GTSNPN, CDR2 SVGIG (reference sequence). CDR3 sequence: CAWSYRGADTQYF. In DNA form, the CDR3 reads TGTGCCTGGAGTTACAGGGGCGCAGATACGCAGTATTTT. Based on the CDR3 plus reference TRBV30 and TRBJ2-3, the full variable domain is SQTIHQWPATLVQPVGSPLSLECTVEGTSNPNLYWYRQAAGRGLQLLFYSVGIGQISSEVPQNLSASRPQDRQFILSSKKLLLSDSGFYLCAWSYRGADTQYFGPGTRLTVL.